The clone carrying this T cell receptor (beta chain) was observed at least ten times. Its antigen remains unknown. The length of the CDR3 is 11 residues. Germline values: CDR1 SGHKS, CDR2 YYEKEE (reference sequence). V was trimmed by 0 bases and J by 7 bases, leaving 5 bases between them. The source of the sample is a study of post-analysis software for immune sequencing data. Overall study context: Secondary progressive, relapsing-remitting and progressive-relapsing multiple sclerosis were among the included disease courses.

TCR beta libraries were prepared from cDNA with unique molecular identifiers. T cells numbering roughly 0.95 to 11 million gave rise to roughly 0.5 million cDNA molecules. TCRdb processed the PCR reads anew with MiXCR; each CDR3 protein has one entry. The data contain fewer than 850,000 distinct CDR3 sequences, about 45% of them singletons. General study points: In multiple sclerosis, normalized Chao1 diversity was significantly below that of controls. Pronounced co-clustering by F measure was evident among identically batched samples. Elevated frequency relative to controls characterized several TRBV segments in patients, TRBV5-6, TRBV5-1 and TRBV20-1 among them.

The chain joins TRBV5-5 to TRBJ2-7; no clear D. Sequenced: blood. This TCR was sampled from a girl under 18 with multiple sclerosis. CDR3 loop: CASSLVREQYF. DNA of the CDR3: TGTGCCAGCAGCTTGGTAAGGGAGCAGTACTTC.